A selection of T cell receptor beta chains follows, all from one sample in a study of blood T cell repertoires in COVID-19. The method was immunoSEQ multiplex PCR; TCRdb's version includes in-frame clones alone and lacks a portion of them. The data contain about 150,000 clones, roughly 79% of them singletons. Sequenced: peripheral blood. These receptors all come from a man aged 50 to 59 with active or convalescent COVID-19. CDR3s include the opening cysteine and the closing phenylalanine or tryptophan. A D gene is named only where the DNA matches it firmly. Not every row has a clone size; where given, it reads once, few, many or a size class.

>TRBJ1-2|NA|TRBV7-9|NA
TGTGCCAGCAGCCAATTAGTGCCAGGCGCCTATGGCTACACCTTC
CASSQLVPGAYGYTF
>TRBJ2-5|NA|TRBV27|TRBD1
TGTGCCAGCAGTTTAAGCGTAGGGACAGGGCAAGAGACCCAGTACTTC
CASSLSVGTGQETQYF
>TRBJ2-3|NA|TRBV28|NA
TGTGCCAGCAGTTTCCTGATCGAGGGTTACGGCACAGATACGCAGTATTTT
CASSFLIEGYGTDTQYF
>TRBJ2-5|NA|TRBV13|NA
TGTGCCAGCAGCCTGACAGGAAAAGAGACCCAGTACTTC
CASSLTGKETQYF
>TRBJ2-3|NA|TRBV11-2|TRBD2
TGTGCCAGCAGCTTAGACCCTTCACTAGCGGGAAAAACAGATACGCAGTATTTT
CASSLDPSLAGKTDTQYF
>TRBJ2-1|NA|TRBV3-1/TRBV3-2|TRBD2
TGTGCCAGCAGCCCTACCCGGACTAGCGGGAGAGGTGAGCAGTTCTTC
CASSPTRTSGRGEQFF
>TRBJ2-1|NA|TRBV4-2|TRBD2
TGTGCCAGCAGCCAAGAACTAGCGGGAACTTACAATGAGCAGTTCTTC
CASSQELAGTYNEQFF
>TRBJ2-7|once|TRBV6-5|TRBD2
TGTGCCAGCAGTTACTTACTAGCGGGAGTTACCTACGAGCAGTACTTC
CASSYLLAGVTYEQYF
>TRBJ1-2|NA|TRBV10-2|NA
TGCGCCACCGATGCAGGGAACTATGGCTACACCTTC
CATDAGNYGYTF
>TRBJ2-7|NA|TRBV2|NA
TGTGCCAGCACCCAGGAGGGCCCCGGATACGAGCAGTACTTC
CASTQEGPGYEQYF
>TRBJ1-1|NA|TRBV5-1|NA
TGCGCCAGCAGCGCTCTAGCGTCGAACACTGAAGCTTTCTTT
CASSALASNTEAFF
>TRBJ2-1|NA|TRBV7-6|TRBD2
TGTGCCAGCAGCCGGACTAGCGAGAGCTCCTACAATGAGCAGTTCTTC
CASSRTSESSYNEQFF
>TRBJ2-7|NA|TRBV5-4|TRBD1
TGTGCCAGCAGCTTGCGGACAGGCACCTACGAGCAGTACTTC
CASSLRTGTYEQYF
>TRBJ1-3|NA|TRBV19|NA
TGTGCCAGTAGTCTCCTGCGTGGCACCATATATTTT
CASSLLRGTIYF
>TRBJ2-1|NA|TRBV24-1|NA
TGTGCCACCAGTGATTCCCTACGACAGGAGCGGAATGAGCAGTTCTTC
CATSDSLRQERNEQFF
>TRBJ1-6|NA|TRBV7-2|NA
TGTGCCAGCAGGCGTAATGCAGGGTTTGATTCACCCCTCCACTTT
CASRRNAGFDSPLHF
>TRBJ1-1|NA|TRBV2|NA
TGTGCCAGCAGTATCCCGACACCCGAAGCTTTCTTT
CASSIPTPEAFF
>TRBJ2-2|NA|TRBV10-3|NA
TGTGCCATCAGTGAGCAGCGGCAAGGGACCGGGGAGCTGTTTTTT
CAISEQRQGTGELFF
>TRBJ2-1|many|TRBV27|TRBD2
TGTGCCAGCAGTCTCGGACTAGATAGGGGAAATGAGCAGTTCTTC
CASSLGLDRGNEQFF
>TRBJ2-3|few|TRBV3-1/TRBV3-2|TRBD2
TGTGCCAGCAGCCAAGAAGCGGCTAGCGGGACTACTACGCAGTATTTT
CASSQEAASGTTTQYF
>TRBJ2-1|NA|TRBV3-1/TRBV3-2|NA
TGTGCCAGCAGCCAACGCAGGGGTGGCAATGAGCAGTTCTTC
CASSQRRGGNEQFF
>TRBJ2-7|NA|TRBV28|TRBD1
TGTGCCAGCAGTTTAGGGGGGACAGGGCACTACGAGCAGTACTTC
CASSLGGTGHYEQYF
>TRBJ2-7|NA|TRBV10-2|TRBD2
TGCGCCAGCAGTGAGTTTCCGGGACTAGCGGGAGGGCAAGAGCAGTACTTC
CASSEFPGLAGGQEQYF
>TRBJ2-1|NA|TRBV15|NA
TGTGCCACCTCAGGGGGGCCGATTACCCCCAATGAGCAGTTCTTC
CATSGGPITPNEQFF
>TRBJ1-2|NA|TRBV9|NA
TGTGCCAGCAGCGTAGAGCCCTATGGCTACACCTTC
CASSVEPYGYTF
>TRBJ1-2|NA|TRBV6-1|NA
TGTGCCAGCAGTGAAGCGGAGGTTGGAGTGAGAGGCTACACCTTC
CASSEAEVGVRGYTF